This record looks at one TCR beta chain sequence and its context. Its antigen is currently unknown. Compared with germline, one end of the junction differs, possibly owing to a read error. Germline lookup yields CDR1 SGDLS and CDR2 YYNGEE. This CDR3 has 8 amino acids. The sample belongs to a study of T-cell reconstitution after alpha-beta-depleted transplantation in children. Overall study results and limits: Most T-cell counts and diversity one year after the transplant came from T cells that were newly produced. Alpha-beta T cells about two months after transplant reportedly derived from several hundred expanded graft clones. Certain patients had high TCRbeta diversity at day 60, and it came from recipient T cells and thymic progenitors that survived.

TCRbeta library construction was performed incorporating unique molecular identifiers. TCRdb re-analysed the PCR reads in MiXCR, keeping a single row per CDR3 protein. This table holds about 58,000 distinct CDR3 sequences, roughly 46% found once. This chain connects TRBV9 to TRBJ2-1; D remains ambiguous. The sequencing used PBMCs, mostly from graft donor cells, collected 360 days after TCRalphabeta/CD19-depleted stem cell transplant. This receptor was identified in a male patient between 5 and 17 years old who had a stem cell transplant for acute lymphoblastic leukemia, so the T cells may come from the graft donor. The CDR3 here is CASSVGVF. DNA of the CDR3: TGTGCCAGCAGCGTCGGAGTCTTC.